A single T cell receptor (beta chain) is shown here with its context. Its cognate antigen has yet to be identified. No much larger clonotype is one base removed from it; base qualities were not supplied. The data were taken from a study of blood T cell repertoires in COVID-19 (dated by TCRdb to 2018 to 2020). Background on the whole study: Collaborator samples came from the United States, Italy and Spain and covered acute and convalescent phases of COVID-19. The prospective study material was composed of cDNA or gDNA derived from T cells, B-cell-depleted T cells, or PBMCs. Deeply sampled blood TCRbeta repertoires from subjects exposed to, actively infected with, or recovered from COVID-19 were included in the dataset. A freely available public database, intended as a resource for researchers studying the immune response to SARS-CoV-2, is where the repertoires were released. Samples were obtained from the ongoing ImmuneRACE study (first 160 participants) and from 1,254 subjects provided by 6 global collaborators. Nearly every sample came with metadata listing a de-identified subject ID, COVID-19 status, age in years and sex. HLA class I and class II types, where available, came from metadata supplied by the sample provider rather than from assay-based typing. Study-wide findings and limitations: The amount of clinical and demographic metadata varied by source and participant and was provided uncurated.

Whole blood was collected in K2EDTA tubes by collaborating institutions according to the institutions' own protocols. Collaborator samples were shipped for TCRbeta analysis as frozen whole blood, isolated PBMCs, or DNA extracted from either sample type. Including cysteine and phenylalanine, the CDR3 has 12 amino acids. Here the CDR3 DNA is all that survives: 36 bases in frame from base 1. V is reduced by 2 bases and J by 5 bases, leaving a spacing of 7 bases between them. TCRbeta CDR3 regions were amplified from genomic DNA using the immunoSEQ Assay, a bias-controlled multiplex PCR. In the paper's pipeline: The number of nucleated cells in each sample was estimated from the amplification of reference gene primers within the assay. To quantify the absolute abundance of each unique TCRbeta CDR3 rearrangement, sequence reads were collapsed and filtered. For each sample, productive Simpson clonality was calculated by taking the square root of Simpson's diversity index across productive rearrangements. Held by TCRdb, this immuneACCESS table contains in-frame sequences only and omits some clones. Under half of the omission traces to an unresolved V gene where checked; the cause of the rest is unknown. The D gene and trimming were derived from the DNA, and the V and J assignments and clone size from that table. This sample lists a few hundred thousand clones; 86% were detected once. Under 2% of the sample lies in the top ten.

The sequence was obtained from a woman aged 45 to 65 with acute or convalescent COVID-19. The sequencing sample was made of peripheral blood. Recombination linked TRBV12-3 or TRBV12-4 to TRBJ2-7, with TRBD2 tentatively as D gene (5 bases match). The sequence in DNA is TGTGCCAGCAGTTTAATGCGGGACGAGCAGTACTTC. It translates as CASSLMRDEQYF.